The clone carrying this TCR beta chain was seen repeatedly, ten times or more. Its antigen is as yet unknown. The data originate from a study of identical twins. Study-wide findings and caveats: Among beta out-of-frame sequences, excess sharing between twins appeared weaker.

One entry per CDR3 protein, called by TCRdb with MiXCR from the 5' RACE reads. Here the sample spans nearly 250,000 distinct CDR3 sequences, approximately 7% being singletons. No donor was unhealthy or non-Caucasian. The data were also submitted as part of a second study, on yellow fever vaccine responses in identical twins.

Sequences were obtained from memory (CD45RO+) T cells sorted from blood. The receptor comes from a woman younger than 35 in good health.

The DNA of the CDR3 is TGTGCCAGCAGTGCCGACAGAAGCTTTAGCACAGATACGCAGTATTTT. This encodes CASSADRSFSTDTQYF. This chain joins TRBV25-1 and TRBJ2-3, with D possibly being TRBD1 (5 bases). V was clipped by 4 bases and J by 0 bases, with 14 bases between them. This CDR3 has 16 amino acids. Per the germline V gene, CDR1 is MGHDK and CDR2 is SYGVNS.